The text below deals with one T cell receptor beta chain. With V trimmed by 5 bases and J by 6 bases, 10 bases remained unmatched. The CDR3 length is 15 residues. The germline CDR1 and CDR2 sequences are LNHDA and SQIVND (reference sequence). The data stem from a study of blood T cell repertoires in COVID-19. Recruits, aged roughly 18 to 95 years, lived in under 25 US areas. Participant-given clinical history determined each cohort assignment. Exposed study participants had met a COVID-19 case within 2 weeks before entry. TCRdb's copy holds only in-frame clones and misses some; the assay was immunoSEQ multiplex PCR. The sample lists 200,000 to 250,000 clones, 80% to 90% occurring once.

Sample: PBMCs or T cells enriched from blood (not recorded which). This TCR was recovered from a woman aged 50 to 60 who had been exposed to COVID-19. This chain uses TRBV19 with TRBJ2-3, with 8 positions matching TRBD2. The CDR3 nucleotides read TGTGCCAGTAGTCACTCAGCGGGAGAAGGGGATACGCAGTATTTT. It specifies CASSHSAGEGDTQYF. Full variable domain (rest looked up from reference TRBV19 and TRBJ2-3): DGGITQSPKYLFRKEGQNVTLSCEQNLNHDAMYWYRQDPGQGLRLIYYSQIVNDFQKGDIAEGYSVSREKKESFPLTVTSAQKNPTAFYLCASSHSAGEGDTQYFGPGTRLTVL.